A selection of T cell receptor beta chains follows, all from one sample in a study of OX40 agonist ivuxolimab in advanced cancers. Clones were sequenced by immunoSEQ multiplex PCR, and TCRdb holds only the in-frame ones, with some missing. The sample contains tens of thousands of clones, just over 90% of which appear only once. The sample was CD4+ or CD8+ T cells sorted from blood, taken in a trial of the OX40 agonist ivuxolimab. The receptors here all came from an adult with an advanced solid tumor such as melanoma, head and neck, liver or kidney cancer. Both conserved end residues are part of each CDR3. Fields, in order: CDR3 DNA, CDR3 protein, D gene, J gene, clone size, V gene. A D gene is named only where the DNA matches it firmly. Clone size is stated in some rows and not others, as once, few, many or a class when expanded.

TGTGCCAGCAGCTCCCGACAGGGGTGGTCACCCCTCCACTTT	CASSSRQGWSPLHF	TRBD1	TRBJ1-6	NA	TRBV5-6
TGCGCCAGCAGCCAAGGGGAGGCCGGGAAAAGCACAGATACGCAGTATTTT	CASSQGEAGKSTDTQYF	NA	TRBJ2-3	few	TRBV4-1
TGTGCCTGGAGTGCCGCCCTCTTTACGGCAGACTATGGCTACACCTTC	CAWSAALFTADYGYTF	NA	TRBJ1-2	NA	TRBV30
TGTGCCTGGAGTGTTTGGGGGTTCGGGGAGCTGTTTTTT	CAWSVWGFGELFF	NA	TRBJ2-2	NA	TRBV30
TGTGCCGTCCGACTAGCGGGGGGGCCTTATGAGCAGTTCTTC	CAVRLAGGPYEQFF	TRBD2	TRBJ2-1	NA	TRBV2
TGTGCCAGCAGTTTATCGGGACTAGCGGGGGGAGCCTACGAGCAGTACTTC	CASSLSGLAGGAYEQYF	TRBD2	TRBJ2-7	NA	TRBV27
TGCGCCAGCAGCTTGGAAGGCTCCTACGAGCAGTACTTC	CASSLEGSYEQYF	NA	TRBJ2-7	NA	TRBV5-1
TGTGCCTGGAGTTGGGTTCCTGGAAACACCATATATTTT	CAWSWVPGNTIYF	NA	TRBJ1-3	NA	TRBV30
TGCGCCAGCAGCTTGGGACAGTACACTGAAGCTTTCTTT	CASSLGQYTEAFF	TRBD1	TRBJ1-1	NA	TRBV4-1
TGCGCCAGCAGTGATAACAACCAAGAGACCCAGTACTTC	CASSDNNQETQYF	NA	TRBJ2-5	NA	TRBV10-1
TGTGCCAGCAGTTACCCTGACAGGGCTGGAAACACCATATATTTT	CASSYPDRAGNTIYF	TRBD1	TRBJ1-3	NA	TRBV6-6
TGCGCCAGCAGCCCCGAACCAGGAGACAGTTTGAACACCGGGGAGCTGTTTTTT	CASSPEPGDSLNTGELFF	NA	TRBJ2-2	NA	TRBV5-1
TGCGCCAGCAGCCCTGGGACTAGCGAAAGCACAGATACGCAGTATTTT	CASSPGTSESTDTQYF	TRBD2	TRBJ2-3	NA	TRBV10-1
TGTGCCAGTAGTATGGGGGAGAACACTGAAGCTTTCTTT	CASSMGENTEAFF	NA	TRBJ1-1	NA	TRBV19
TGTGCCAGCAGCCTACGGCCCACTGAAGCTTTCTTT	CASSLRPTEAFF	NA	TRBJ1-1	NA	TRBV7-9
TGCGCCAGCAGCCAAAGACAGGGGGAGGGAGAGGATACGCAGTATTTT	CASSQRQGEGEDTQYF	TRBD1	TRBJ2-3	NA	TRBV4-1
TGTGCCAGCAGTTACTCCTTGGGGCTAGGATATGGCTACACCTTC	CASSYSLGLGYGYTF	NA	TRBJ1-2	NA	TRBV6-5
TGCGCCAGCAGCCAACCGGGACAGGGGTACGAGCAGTACTTC	CASSQPGQGYEQYF	TRBD1	TRBJ2-7	NA	TRBV4-1
TGTGCCAGCAGTTACCCCGGTCAGCCCCAGCATTTT	CASSYPGQPQHF	NA	TRBJ1-5	NA	TRBV6-5
TGTGCCTGGAGTGTACACGGGGGCACTGAAGCTTTCTTT	CAWSVHGGTEAFF	NA	TRBJ1-1	NA	TRBV30
TGTGCCACGTCGACAGGGCAACGGATCGGGGAGCTGTTTTTT	CATSTGQRIGELFF	TRBD1	TRBJ2-2	once	TRBV19
TGTGCCAGCAGTTACAGTCAGGGGCGGGGAGCTTTCTTT	CASSYSQGRGAFF	NA	TRBJ1-1	NA	TRBV6-5